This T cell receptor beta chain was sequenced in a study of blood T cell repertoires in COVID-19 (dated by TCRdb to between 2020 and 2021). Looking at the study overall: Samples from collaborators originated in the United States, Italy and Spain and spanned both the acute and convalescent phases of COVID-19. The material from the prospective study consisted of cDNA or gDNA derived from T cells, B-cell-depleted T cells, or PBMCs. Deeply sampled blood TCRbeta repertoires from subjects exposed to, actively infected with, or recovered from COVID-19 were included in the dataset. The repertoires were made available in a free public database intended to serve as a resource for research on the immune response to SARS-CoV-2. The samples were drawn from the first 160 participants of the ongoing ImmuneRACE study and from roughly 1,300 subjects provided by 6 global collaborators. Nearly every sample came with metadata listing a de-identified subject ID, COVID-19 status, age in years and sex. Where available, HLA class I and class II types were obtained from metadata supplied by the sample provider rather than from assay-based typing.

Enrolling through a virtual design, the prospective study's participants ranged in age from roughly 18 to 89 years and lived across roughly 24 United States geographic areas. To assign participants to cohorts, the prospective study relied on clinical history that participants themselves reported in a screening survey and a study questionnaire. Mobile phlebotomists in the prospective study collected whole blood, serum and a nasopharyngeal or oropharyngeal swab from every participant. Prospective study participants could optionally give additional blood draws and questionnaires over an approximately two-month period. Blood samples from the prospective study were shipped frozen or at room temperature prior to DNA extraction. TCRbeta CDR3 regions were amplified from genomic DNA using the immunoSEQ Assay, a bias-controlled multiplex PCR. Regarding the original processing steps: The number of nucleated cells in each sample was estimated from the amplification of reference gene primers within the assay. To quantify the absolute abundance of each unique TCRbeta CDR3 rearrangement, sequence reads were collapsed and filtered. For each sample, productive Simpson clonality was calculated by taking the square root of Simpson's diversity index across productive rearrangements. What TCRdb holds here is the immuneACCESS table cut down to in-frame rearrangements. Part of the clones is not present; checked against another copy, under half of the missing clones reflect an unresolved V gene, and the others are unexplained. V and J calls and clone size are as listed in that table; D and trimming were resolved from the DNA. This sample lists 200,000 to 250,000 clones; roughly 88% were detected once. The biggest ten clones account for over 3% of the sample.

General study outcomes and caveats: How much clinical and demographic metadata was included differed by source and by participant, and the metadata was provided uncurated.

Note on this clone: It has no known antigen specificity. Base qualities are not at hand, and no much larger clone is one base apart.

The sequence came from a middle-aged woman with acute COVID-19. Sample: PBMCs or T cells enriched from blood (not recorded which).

The DNA is TGTGCCAGCCTAAGGGACAGACTCTATGGCTACACCTTC. Its translation is CASLRDRLYGYTF. This chain joins TRBV2 to TRBJ1-2; 7 nucleotides in the junction match TRBD1. The CDR3 starts with the cysteine, ends with the phenylalanine, and has 13 residues. Just CDR3 DNA is preserved here, 39 bases in frame from base 1. Trimming removed 8 bases from V and 4 bases from J; the gene matches leave 7 bases unexplained. From the germline V gene, CDR1 is SNHLY and CDR2 is FYNNEI.